The text below deals with one T cell receptor (beta chain). In the original analysis: Reference gene primer amplification yielded estimated nucleated cell counts. Only in-frame clones appear in the TCRdb table, and some are missing; sequencing was by immunoSEQ multiplex PCR. The DNA gave D and trimming, while V, J and clone size come from that table. The table has roughly 250,000 clones, 82% seen once. The data belong to a study of blood T cell repertoires in COVID-19. Study as a whole: The United States, Italy and Spain supplied acute and convalescent COVID-19 samples. Sources were T cells, B-cell-depleted T cells, or PBMCs; the material itself was cDNA or gDNA.

V dropped 4 bases and J dropped 8; count of bases not matched to a gene: 10. This CDR3 has 14 amino acids. Germline-derived CDR1 and CDR2 are SGHNT and YYREEE (reference sequence). This receptor was taken from a woman of 80 years or more with active or convalescent COVID-19. The V and J genes are TRBV5-4 and TRBJ1-2, with TRBD1 matching over 8 bases. Sequencing was carried out using peripheral blood. The CDR3 loop reads CASSLGTGVPGYTF. CDR3 DNA sequence: TGTGCCAGCAGCCTTGGGACAGGCGTGCCCGGCTACACCTTC.